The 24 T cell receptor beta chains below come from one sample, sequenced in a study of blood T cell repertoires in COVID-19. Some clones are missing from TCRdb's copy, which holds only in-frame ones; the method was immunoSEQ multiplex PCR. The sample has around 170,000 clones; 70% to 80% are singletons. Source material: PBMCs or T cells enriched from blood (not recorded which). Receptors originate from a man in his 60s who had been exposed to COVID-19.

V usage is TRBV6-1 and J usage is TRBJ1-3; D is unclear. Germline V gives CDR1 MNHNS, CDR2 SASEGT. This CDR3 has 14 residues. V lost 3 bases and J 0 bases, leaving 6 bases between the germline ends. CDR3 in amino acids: CASSEGDSGNTIYF. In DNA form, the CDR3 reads TGTGCCAGCAGTGAGGGAGACTCTGGAAACACCATATATTTT.

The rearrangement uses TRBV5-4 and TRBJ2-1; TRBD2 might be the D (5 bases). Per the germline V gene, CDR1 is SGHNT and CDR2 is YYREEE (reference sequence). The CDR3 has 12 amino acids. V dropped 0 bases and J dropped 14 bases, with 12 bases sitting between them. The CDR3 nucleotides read TGTGCCAGCAGCTTGGCGTCCCCCGGGGAGTTCTTC. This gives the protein CASSLASPGEFF.

The CDR3 nucleotides are TGTGCCAGCAGTGTTGACTCCGGGGTAGCTGGAAACACCATATATTTT. Protein product: CASSVDSGVAGNTIYF. The rearrangement links TRBV6-1 to TRBJ1-3, with D unresolved. Germline assignment: CDR1 MNHNS and CDR2 SASEGT. The V gene lost 4 bases and the J gene lost 2 bases, with 15 bases spanning the gap. The CDR3 is 16 amino acids.

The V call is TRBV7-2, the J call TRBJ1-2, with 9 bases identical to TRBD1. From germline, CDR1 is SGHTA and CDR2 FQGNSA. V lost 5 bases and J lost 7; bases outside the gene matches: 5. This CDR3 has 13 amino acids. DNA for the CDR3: TGTGCCAGCAGCCAGGGGACAGGGTTTGGCTACACCTTC. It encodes CASSQGTGFGYTF.

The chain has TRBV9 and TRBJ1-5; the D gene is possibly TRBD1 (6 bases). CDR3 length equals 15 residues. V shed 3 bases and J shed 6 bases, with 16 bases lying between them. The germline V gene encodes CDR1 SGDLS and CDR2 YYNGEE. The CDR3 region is CASSASGGLSQPQHF. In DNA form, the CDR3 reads TGTGCCAGCAGCGCGTCCGGGGGGCTAAGTCAGCCCCAGCATTTT.

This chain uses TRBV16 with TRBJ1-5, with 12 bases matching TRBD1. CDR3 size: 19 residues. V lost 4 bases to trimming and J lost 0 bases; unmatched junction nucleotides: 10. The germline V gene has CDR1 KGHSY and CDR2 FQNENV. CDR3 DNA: TGTGCCAGCAGCCCCGCCGGGACAGGGGGCGCAGGTAGCAATCAGCCCCAGCATTTT. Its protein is CASSPAGTGGAGSNQPQHF.

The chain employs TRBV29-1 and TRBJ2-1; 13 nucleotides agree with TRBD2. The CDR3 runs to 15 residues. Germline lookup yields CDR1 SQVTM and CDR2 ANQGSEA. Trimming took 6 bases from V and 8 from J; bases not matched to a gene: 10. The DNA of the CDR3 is TGCAGCGTAAGGACTAGCGGGAGAGGGGCGGATGAGCAGTTCTTC. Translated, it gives CSVRTSGRGADEQFF.

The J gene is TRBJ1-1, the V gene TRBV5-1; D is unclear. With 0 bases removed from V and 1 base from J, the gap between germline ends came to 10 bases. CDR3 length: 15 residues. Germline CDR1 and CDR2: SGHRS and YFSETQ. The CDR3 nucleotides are TGCGCCAGCAGCTTGGATGGAGCCCAGAACACTGAAGCTTTCTTT. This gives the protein CASSLDGAQNTEAFF.

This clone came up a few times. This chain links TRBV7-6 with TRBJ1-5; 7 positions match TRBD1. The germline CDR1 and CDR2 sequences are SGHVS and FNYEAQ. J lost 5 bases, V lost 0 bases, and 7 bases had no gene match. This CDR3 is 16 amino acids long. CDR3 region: CASSLAAGQTYQPQHF. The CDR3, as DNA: TGTGCCAGCAGCTTAGCGGCGGGACAGACCTATCAGCCCCAGCATTTT.

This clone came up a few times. CDR3 DNA: TGTGCCAGCAGCAGGGGGCGGGTTGAAAAACTGTTTTTT. It is translated as CASSRGRVEKLFF. This chain uses TRBV12-3 or TRBV12-4 with TRBJ1-4; 8 bases line up with TRBD1. The CDR3 is 13 amino acids. Germline trimming cut 6 bases from V and 7 bases from J; bases unmatched to any gene: 4.

The DNA of the CDR3 is TGTGCCAGCAGTTTAGGGCAGGGGCTCCAAGAGACCCAGTACTTC. This gives the protein CASSLGQGLQETQYF. This chain connects TRBV25-1 to TRBJ2-5, with a tentative D call TRBD1 (6 bases). This CDR3 region has 15 residues. Germline CDR1 and CDR2: MGHDK and SYGVNS. With 5 bases removed from V and 1 base from J, the gap between germline ends came to 14 bases.

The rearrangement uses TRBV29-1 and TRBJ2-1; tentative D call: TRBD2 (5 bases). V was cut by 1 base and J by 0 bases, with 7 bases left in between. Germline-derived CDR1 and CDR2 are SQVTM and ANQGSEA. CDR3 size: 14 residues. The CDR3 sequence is CSVEVTSSYNEQFF. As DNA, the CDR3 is TGCAGCGTTGAAGTTACTAGCTCCTACAATGAGCAGTTCTTC.

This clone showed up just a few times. CDR3 nucleotides: TGTGCCAGCTCAATCCGTAATAGCGGGAGGACGAGAACCTACGAGCAGTACTTC. It specifies CASSIRNSGRTRTYEQYF. The chain combines TRBV18 with TRBJ2-7; 10 bases are shared with TRBD2. V lost 5 bases and J lost 2; bases outside the gene matches: 15. Germline CDR1 and CDR2: KGHSH and LQKENI. CDR3 length: 18 amino acids.

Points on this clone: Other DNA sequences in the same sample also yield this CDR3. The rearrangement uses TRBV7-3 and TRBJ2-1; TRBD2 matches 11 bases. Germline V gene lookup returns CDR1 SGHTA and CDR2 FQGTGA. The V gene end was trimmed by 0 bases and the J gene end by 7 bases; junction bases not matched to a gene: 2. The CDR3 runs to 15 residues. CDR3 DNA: TGTGCCAGCAGCTTAACTAGCGGGAGGGCAAATGAGCAGTTCTTC. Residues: CASSLTSGRANEQFF.

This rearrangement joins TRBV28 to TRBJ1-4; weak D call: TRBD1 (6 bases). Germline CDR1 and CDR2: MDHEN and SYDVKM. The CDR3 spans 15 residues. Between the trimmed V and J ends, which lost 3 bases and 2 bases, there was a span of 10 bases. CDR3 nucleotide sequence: TGTGCCAGCAGTTTGGCAGGGGTCACTAATGAAAAACTGTTTTTT. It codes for CASSLAGVTNEKLFF.

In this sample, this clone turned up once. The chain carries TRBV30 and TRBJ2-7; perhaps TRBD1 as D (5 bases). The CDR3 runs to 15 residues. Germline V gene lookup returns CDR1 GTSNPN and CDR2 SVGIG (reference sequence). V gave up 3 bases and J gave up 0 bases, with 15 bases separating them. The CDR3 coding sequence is TGTGCCTGGAGGCCGGGTGGGCAGGGCTCCTACGAGCAGTACTTC. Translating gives CAWRPGGQGSYEQYF.

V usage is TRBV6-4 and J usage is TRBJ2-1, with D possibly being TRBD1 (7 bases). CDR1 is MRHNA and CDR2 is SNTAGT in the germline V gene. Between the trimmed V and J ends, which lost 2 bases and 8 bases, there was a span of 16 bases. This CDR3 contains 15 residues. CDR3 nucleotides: TGTGCCAGCAGTGACCAGGCAGGGGGGTCGGATGAGCAGTTCTTC. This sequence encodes CASSDQAGGSDEQFF.

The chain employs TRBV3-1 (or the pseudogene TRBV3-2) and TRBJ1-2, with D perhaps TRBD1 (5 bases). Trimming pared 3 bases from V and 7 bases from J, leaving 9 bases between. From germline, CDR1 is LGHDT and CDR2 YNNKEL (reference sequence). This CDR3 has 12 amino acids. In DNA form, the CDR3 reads TGTGCCAGCAGCCAGACAGCAGCTGGCTACACCTTC. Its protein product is CASSQTAAGYTF.

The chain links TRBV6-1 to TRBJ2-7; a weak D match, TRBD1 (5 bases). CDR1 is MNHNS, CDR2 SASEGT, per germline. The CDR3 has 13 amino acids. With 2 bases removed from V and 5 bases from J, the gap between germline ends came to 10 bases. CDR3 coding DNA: TGTGCCAGCAGTGAAAGGGGTCCCGACGAGCAGTACTTC. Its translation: CASSERGPDEQYF.

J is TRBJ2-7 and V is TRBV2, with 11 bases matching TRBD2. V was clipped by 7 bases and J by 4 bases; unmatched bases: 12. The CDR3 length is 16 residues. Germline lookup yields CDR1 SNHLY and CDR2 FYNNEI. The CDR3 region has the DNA TGTGCCAGCACTCAGGATAGCGGGAGGGCGACTTACGAGCAGTACTTC. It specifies CASTQDSGRATYEQYF.

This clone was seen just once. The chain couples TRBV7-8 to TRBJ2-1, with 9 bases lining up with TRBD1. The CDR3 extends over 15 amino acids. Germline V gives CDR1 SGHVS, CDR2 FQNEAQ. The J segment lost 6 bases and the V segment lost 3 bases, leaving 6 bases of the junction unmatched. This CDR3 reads CASSLAGQGGNEQFF. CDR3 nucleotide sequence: TGTGCCAGCAGCTTGGCGGGACAGGGTGGCAATGAGCAGTTCTTC.

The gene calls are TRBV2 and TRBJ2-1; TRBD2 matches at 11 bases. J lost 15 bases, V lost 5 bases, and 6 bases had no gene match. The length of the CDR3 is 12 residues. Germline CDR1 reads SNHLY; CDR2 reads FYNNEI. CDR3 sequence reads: CASSPTSGSRFF. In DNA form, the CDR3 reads TGTGCCAGCAGTCCCACTAGCGGGAGTCGGTTCTTC. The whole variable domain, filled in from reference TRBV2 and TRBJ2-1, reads EPEVTQTPSHQVTQMGQEVILRCVPISNHLYFYWYRQILGQKVEFLVSFYNNEISEKSEIFDDQFSVERPDGSNFTLKIRSTKLEDSAMYFCASSPTSGSRFFGPGTRLTVL.

This CDR3 is CASSPRGLAGLDTQYF. CDR3 in DNA: TGTGCCAGCAGCCCAAGGGGACTAGCGGGATTGGATACGCAGTATTTT. The gene calls are TRBV3-1 (or the pseudogene TRBV3-2) and TRBJ2-3; 13 bases align to TRBD2. J was trimmed by 6 bases and V by 4 bases; bases with no gene match: 7. The CDR3 contains 16 residues. Germline assignment: CDR1 LGHDT and CDR2 YNNKEL (reference sequence).

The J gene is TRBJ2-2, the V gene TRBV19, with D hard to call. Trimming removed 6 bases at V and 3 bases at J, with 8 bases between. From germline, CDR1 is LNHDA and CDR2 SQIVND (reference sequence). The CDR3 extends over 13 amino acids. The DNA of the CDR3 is TGTGCCAGTAGCCAGGCAGACACCGGGGAGCTGTTTTTT. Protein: CASSQADTGELFF.